Described below is a single T cell receptor (beta chain) sequence and its context. Its target is not known. The germline CDR1 and CDR2 sequences are LNHDA and SQIVND (reference sequence). The CDR3 has 14 amino acids. The V gene end was trimmed by 1 base and the J gene end by 5 bases; junction bases not matched to a gene: 4. These data are taken from a study of cytomegalovirus exposure and HLA in healthy donors. Researchers ran the PCR with 60 Vbeta and 13 Jbeta primers. The repertoire was sequenced with immunoSEQ multiplex PCR; TCRdb's copy has only in-frame clones and lacks some. The sample holds more than 150,000 clones, roughly 74% seen once. Points from the study as a whole: In an earlier analysis, productive rearrangement rates for most beta V segments clustered near 87% or 30%.

Sequencing input: PBMCs. The chain employs TRBV19 and TRBJ1-1, with 7 bases aligning to TRBD1. The clonotype comes from a middle-aged woman in good health and CMV-seropositive. This chain's CDR3 is CASSIVRGKTEAFF. The CDR3 nucleotides are TGTGCCAGTAGTATAGTCAGGGGGAAGACTGAAGCTTTCTTT.